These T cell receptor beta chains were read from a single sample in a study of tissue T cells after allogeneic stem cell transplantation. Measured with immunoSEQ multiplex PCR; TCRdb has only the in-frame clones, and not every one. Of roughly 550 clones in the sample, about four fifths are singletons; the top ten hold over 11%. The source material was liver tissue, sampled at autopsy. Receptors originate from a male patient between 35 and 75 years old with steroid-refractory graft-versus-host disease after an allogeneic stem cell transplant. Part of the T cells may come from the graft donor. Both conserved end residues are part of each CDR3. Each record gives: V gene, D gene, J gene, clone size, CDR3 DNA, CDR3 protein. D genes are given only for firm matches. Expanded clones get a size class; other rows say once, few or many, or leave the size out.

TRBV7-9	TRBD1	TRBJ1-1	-	TGTGCCAGCAGCCCAATGCAATACGGACAGGGCCCACCAAGGGCTTTCTTT	CASSPMQYGQGPPRAFF
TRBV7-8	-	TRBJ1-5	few	TGTGCCAGCAGCTCCAGTTGGGGCAATCAGCCCCAGCATTTT	CASSSSWGNQPQHF
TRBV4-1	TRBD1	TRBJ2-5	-	TGCGCTGTGGGTCAGGGGGAGAGGGAGACCCAGTACTTC	CAVGQGERETQYF
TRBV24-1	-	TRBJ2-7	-	TGTGCCACCAGTCAGGGATCCTACGAGCAGTACTTC	CATSQGSYEQYF
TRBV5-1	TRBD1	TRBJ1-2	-	TGCGCCAGCAGCTTACAGGGGAACTATGGCTACACCTTC	CASSLQGNYGYTF
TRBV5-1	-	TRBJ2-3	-	TGCGCCAGCAGCTTGGTACAGGGCCTGAGCACAGATACGCAGTATTTT	CASSLVQGLSTDTQYF
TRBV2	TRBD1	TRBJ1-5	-	TGTGCCAGCAGTGAAGCAGGGGGCGCGAGACAGCCCCAGCATTTT	CASSEAGGARQPQHF
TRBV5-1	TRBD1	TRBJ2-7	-	TGCGCCAGCAGCTTGTTCCCCGGGACAGGGGTGTCCTACGAGCAGTACTTC	CASSLFPGTGVSYEQYF
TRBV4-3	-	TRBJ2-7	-	TGCGCCAGCAGCCAAGCTAGGAGGACCGCCGGAGAGCAGTACTTC	CASSQARRTAGEQYF
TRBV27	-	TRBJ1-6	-	TGTGCCAGCAGTTTAAGGGCTAAGGATTCACCCCTCCACTTT	CASSLRAKDSPLHF